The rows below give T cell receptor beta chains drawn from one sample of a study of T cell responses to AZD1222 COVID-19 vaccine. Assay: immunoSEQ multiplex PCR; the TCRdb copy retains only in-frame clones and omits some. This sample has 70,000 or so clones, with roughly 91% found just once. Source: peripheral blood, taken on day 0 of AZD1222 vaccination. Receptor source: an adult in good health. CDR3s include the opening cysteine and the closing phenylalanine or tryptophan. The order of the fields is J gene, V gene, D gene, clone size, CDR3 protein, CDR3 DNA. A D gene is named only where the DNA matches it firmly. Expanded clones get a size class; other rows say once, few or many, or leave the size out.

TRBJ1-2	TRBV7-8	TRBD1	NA	CASSLASTGGHYGYTF	TGTGCCAGCAGCTTAGCCTCAACAGGGGGCCACTATGGCTACACCTTC
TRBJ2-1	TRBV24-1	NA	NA	CATSDVGRRGLTYNEQFF	TGTGCCACCAGTGATGTTGGGCGGAGGGGGCTAACCTACAATGAGCAGTTCTTC
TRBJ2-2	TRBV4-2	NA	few	CASSPSGTHTGELFF	TGTGCCAGCAGCCCCTCCGGGACTCACACCGGGGAGCTGTTTTTT
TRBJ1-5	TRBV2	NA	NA	CASSEEQVKSNQPQHF	TGTGCCAGCAGTGAGGAACAGGTAAAATCCAATCAGCCCCAGCATTTT
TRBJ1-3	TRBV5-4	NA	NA	CASSLEGTPRTGNTIYF	TGTGCCAGCAGCTTGGAGGGGACACCTCGAACGGGAAACACCATATATTTT
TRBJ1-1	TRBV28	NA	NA	CASSFVPGAEAFF	TGTGCCAGCAGTTTTGTCCCGGGAGCAGAAGCTTTCTTT
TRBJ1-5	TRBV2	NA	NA	CASNDRTEENQPQHF	TGTGCCAGCAACGATCGGACAGAAGAAAATCAGCCCCAGCATTTT
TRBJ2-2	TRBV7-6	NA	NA	CASSLDGQHPLNTGELFF	TGTGCCAGCAGCTTAGACGGACAGCACCCTCTGAACACCGGGGAGCTGTTTTTT
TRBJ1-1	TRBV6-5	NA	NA	CASSHIKGTEAFF	TGTGCCAGCAGCCACATTAAGGGCACTGAAGCTTTCTTT
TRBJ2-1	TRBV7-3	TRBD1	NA	CASSPSRDRVNEQFF	TGTGCCAGCAGCCCGTCCCGGGACAGGGTCAATGAGCAGTTCTTC
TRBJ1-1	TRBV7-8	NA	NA	CASSGKGMNTEAFF	TGTGCCAGCAGCGGAAAGGGGATGAACACTGAAGCTTTCTTT
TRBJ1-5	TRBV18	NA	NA	CASSPGQNSNQPQHF	TGTGCCAGCTCACCAGGACAGAATAGCAATCAGCCCCAGCATTTT
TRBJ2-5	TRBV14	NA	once	CASSQDLEGTAQYF	TGTGCCAGCAGCCAAGATTTGGAAGGTACCGCCCAGTACTTC
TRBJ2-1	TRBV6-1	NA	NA	CASSEPHEQFF	TGTGCCAGCAGTGAACCACATGAGCAGTTCTTC
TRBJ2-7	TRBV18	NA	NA	CASSPRQIPYEQYF	TGTGCCAGCTCACCCCGACAGATCCCCTACGAGCAGTACTTC
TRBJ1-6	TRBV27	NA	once	CASSSATPYNSPLHF	TGTGCCAGCAGTTCCGCGACACCTTATAATTCACCCCTCCACTTT
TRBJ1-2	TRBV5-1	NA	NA	CASSLTREVGGYTF	TGCGCCAGCAGCTTGACCAGGGAAGTTGGTGGCTACACCTTC
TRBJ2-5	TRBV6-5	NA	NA	CASSYVGAGQETQYF	TGTGCCAGCAGTTACGTGGGTGCGGGGCAAGAGACCCAGTACTTC
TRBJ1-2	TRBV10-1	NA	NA	CATRGRDPVRTGAEGYTF	TGCGCCACTCGAGGAAGGGACCCAGTTCGGACTGGGGCTGAGGGCTACACCTTC
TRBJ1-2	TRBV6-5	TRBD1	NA	CASRSWDSQNYGYTF	TGTGCCAGCAGGAGCTGGGACAGCCAAAACTATGGCTACACCTTC
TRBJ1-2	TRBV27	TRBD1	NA	CASSLGTGIYGYTF	TGTGCCAGCAGTTTAGGGACAGGGATTTATGGCTACACCTTC
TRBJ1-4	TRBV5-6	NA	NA	CASSGTALTNEKLFF	TGTGCCAGCAGCGGAACAGCTTTGACTAATGAAAAACTGTTTTTT
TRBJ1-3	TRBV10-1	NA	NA	CASSDAGNTIYF	TGCGCCAGCAGTGACGCCGGAAACACCATATATTTT
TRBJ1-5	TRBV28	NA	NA	CASSLSRQPQHF	TGTGCCAGCAGTCTCTCCCGTCAGCCCCAGCATTTT
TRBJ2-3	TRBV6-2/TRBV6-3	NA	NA	CASSNGDTQYF	TGTGCCAGCAGTAACGGTGATACGCAGTATTTT
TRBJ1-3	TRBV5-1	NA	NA	CASSSRAGGNTIYF	TGCGCCAGCAGCTCCAGGGCTGGAGGAAACACCATATATTTT
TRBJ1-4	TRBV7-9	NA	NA	CASSWFRDGHEKLFF	TGTGCCAGCAGCTGGTTCCGGGACGGTCATGAAAAACTGTTTTTT
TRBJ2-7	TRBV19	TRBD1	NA	CASTAGTGPYEQYF	TGTGCCAGTACGGCCGGGACAGGGCCCTACGAGCAGTACTTC
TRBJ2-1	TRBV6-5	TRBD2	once	CASSHSGGRYNEQFF	TGTGCCAGCAGCCATAGCGGGGGCCGTTACAATGAGCAGTTCTTC
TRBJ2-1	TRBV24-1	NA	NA	CATSDWGVSSYNEQFF	TGTGCCACCAGTGATTGGGGGGTTAGCTCCTACAATGAGCAGTTCTTC
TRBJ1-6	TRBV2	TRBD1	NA	CASKVGTGSDSPLHF	TGTGCCAGCAAAGTTGGGACAGGTAGCGATTCACCCCTCCACTTT
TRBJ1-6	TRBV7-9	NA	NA	CASSLALGNDSPLHF	TGTGCCAGCAGCTTGGCGTTAGGTAACGATTCACCCCTCCACTTT
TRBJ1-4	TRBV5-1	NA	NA	CASSRSLPPTNEKLFF	TGCGCCAGCAGCCGGTCCCTCCCACCAACTAATGAAAAACTGTTTTTT
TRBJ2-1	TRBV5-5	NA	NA	CASSFRGAYNEQFF	TGTGCCAGCAGCTTTAGGGGGGCCTACAATGAGCAGTTCTTC
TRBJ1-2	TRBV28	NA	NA	CASSPGQWYGYTF	TGTGCCAGCAGCCCCGGACAGTGGTATGGCTACACCTTC
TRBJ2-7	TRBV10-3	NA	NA	CAITPTLQGTPYEQYF	TGTGCCATCACCCCAACCCTCCAGGGTACCCCCTACGAGCAGTACTTC
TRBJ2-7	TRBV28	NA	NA	CASRVTAYEQYF	TGTGCCAGCAGAGTCACAGCCTACGAGCAGTACTTC
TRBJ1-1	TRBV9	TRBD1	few	CASSRTGGTEAFF	TGTGCCAGCAGTAGGACAGGGGGCACTGAAGCTTTCTTT
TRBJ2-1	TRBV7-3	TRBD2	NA	CASSLTGGYNEQFF	TGTGCCAGCAGCCTAACGGGGGGGTACAATGAGCAGTTCTTC
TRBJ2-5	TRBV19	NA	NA	CASSKGRETQYF	TGTGCCAGTAGTAAGGGACGAGAGACCCAGTACTTC
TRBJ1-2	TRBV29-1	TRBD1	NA	CSVDYSGQGYYGYTF	TGCAGCGTTGACTACTCGGGACAGGGCTACTATGGCTACACCTTC
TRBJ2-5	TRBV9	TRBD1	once	CASSVGSTGVETQYF	TGTGCCAGCAGCGTGGGCTCGACAGGGGTAGAGACCCAGTACTTC
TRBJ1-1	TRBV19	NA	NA	CASSISTPRDTEAFF	TGTGCCAGTAGTATATCGACACCCCGGGACACTGAAGCTTTCTTT
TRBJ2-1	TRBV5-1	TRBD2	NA	CASSFGAGGDNEQFF	TGCGCCAGCAGCTTCGGCGCGGGGGGGGACAATGAGCAGTTCTTC
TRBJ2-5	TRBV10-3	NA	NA	CAISDRVVGGETQYF	TGTGCCATCAGTGACCGGGTAGTAGGGGGAGAGACCCAGTACTTC
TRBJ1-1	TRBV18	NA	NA	CASSPTLDIQGTEAFF	TGTGCCAGCTCCCCTACCTTGGACATACAAGGCACTGAAGCTTTCTTT
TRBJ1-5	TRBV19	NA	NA	CASMGGAQPQHF	TGTGCCAGTATGGGGGGGGCTCAGCCCCAGCATTTT
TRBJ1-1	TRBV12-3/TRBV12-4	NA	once	CASTPGRNTEAFF	TGTGCCAGCACCCCGGGGAGGAACACTGAAGCTTTCTTT
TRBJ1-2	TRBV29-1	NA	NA	CSVDRGVGYGYTF	TGCAGCGTTGACCGGGGAGTCGGCTATGGCTACACCTTC
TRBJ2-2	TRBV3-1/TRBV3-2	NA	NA	CASSQDLTNTGELFF	TGTGCCAGCAGCCAAGATCTCACGAACACCGGGGAGCTGTTTTTT
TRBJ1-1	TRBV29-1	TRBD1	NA	CSVERGHGTEAFF	TGCAGCGTTGAGAGGGGGCATGGGACTGAAGCTTTCTTT
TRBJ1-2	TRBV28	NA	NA	CASSSHGGGYTF	TGTGCCAGCAGTTCCCACGGGGGTGGCTACACCTTC
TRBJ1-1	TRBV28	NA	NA	CASSPPTKNTEAFF	TGTGCCAGCAGTCCACCCACAAAAAACACTGAAGCTTTCTTT
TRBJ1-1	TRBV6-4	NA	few	CASSVTTSGDTEAFF	TGTGCCAGCAGTGTAACGACCTCAGGGGACACTGAAGCTTTCTTT
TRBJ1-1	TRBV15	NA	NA	CATSRDRTVMNTEAFF	TGTGCCACCAGCAGAGATCGGACAGTAATGAACACTGAAGCTTTCTTT
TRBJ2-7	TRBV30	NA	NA	CAWSVRSMGEQYF	TGTGCCTGGAGTGTACGAAGTATGGGAGAGCAGTACTTC
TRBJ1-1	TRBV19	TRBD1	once	CASSIRLGTGGKAEAFF	TGTGCCAGTAGTATTAGGTTAGGGACAGGGGGGAAGGCTGAAGCTTTCTTT